This TCR beta chain was recorded in a study of radiotherapy plus CTLA-4 blockade in lung cancer. TCRdb's table, derived via immunoSEQ multiplex PCR, lists solely in-frame clones and lacks some. The table has about 41,000 clones, 65% to 85% seen once; the top ten hold just under 8.5%. V was cut by 4 bases and J by 0 bases, with 11 bases left in between. The germline V gene has CDR1 SGHRS and CDR2 YFSETQ. The CDR3 length is 15 residues. The sample holds a few counts of this clone. The antigen remains unidentified. Findings and caveats of the study: Some TCR clones had been derived from tumors. These clones expanded in peripheral blood after radiotherapy plus ipilimumab.

This chain links TRBV5-1 with TRBJ1-3, with D perhaps TRBD1 (5 bases). The sequencing here drew on peripheral blood, taken from a patient treated with radiotherapy plus ipilimumab. This receptor was identified in a human donor with non-small cell lung cancer who had stable disease on radiotherapy plus ipilimumab. CDR3 DNA sequence: TGCGCCAGCAGCACGACCGACAGCTCTGGAAACACCATATATTTT. The encoded protein is CASSTTDSSGNTIYF.